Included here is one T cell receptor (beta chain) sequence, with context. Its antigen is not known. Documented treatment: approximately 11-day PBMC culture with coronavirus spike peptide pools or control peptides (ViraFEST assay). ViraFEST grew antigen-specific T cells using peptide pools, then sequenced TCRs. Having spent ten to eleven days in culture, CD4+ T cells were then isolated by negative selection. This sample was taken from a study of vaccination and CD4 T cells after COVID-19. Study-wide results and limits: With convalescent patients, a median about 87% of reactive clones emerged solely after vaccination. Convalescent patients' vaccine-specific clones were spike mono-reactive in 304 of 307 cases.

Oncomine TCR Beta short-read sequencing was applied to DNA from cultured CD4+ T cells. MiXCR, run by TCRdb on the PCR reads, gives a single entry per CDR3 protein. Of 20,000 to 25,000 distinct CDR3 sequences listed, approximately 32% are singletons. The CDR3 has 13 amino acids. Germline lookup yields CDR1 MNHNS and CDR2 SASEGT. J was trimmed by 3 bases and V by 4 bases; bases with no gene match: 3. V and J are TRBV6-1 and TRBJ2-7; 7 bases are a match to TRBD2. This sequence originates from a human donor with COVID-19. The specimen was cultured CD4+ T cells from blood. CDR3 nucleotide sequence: TGTGCCAGCAGTGGGGGAGGGAACTACGAGCAGTACTTC. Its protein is CASSGGGNYEQYF.